This T cell receptor beta chain was obtained from a study of regulatory T cells in long-lasting Graves disease. Across the whole study: Positivity for TSH receptor antibodies plus over 5 years of antithyroid drugs meant persistent Graves' disease.

Many counts were recorded for this clonotype. Its antigen is currently unknown. Overall study findings and caveats: Segments TRBV28, TRBJ1-2 and TRBJ2-5 showed preferential usage in persistent disease. Persistent Graves' patients showed less TCR diversity than newly diagnosed ones.

This sample's time point: persistent/refractory GD, antithyroid drugs over 5 years with positive TRAb. The TCR library was prepared using RNA isolated from PBMCs. An approximately 10-milliliter sample of peripheral blood was drawn into EDTA tubes. Construction of TCR beta libraries relied on iRepertoire HTBI primers and on Arm-PCR targeting CDR3 regions. TCRdb re-called the multiplex PCR reads through MiXCR, storing one row per CDR3 protein. The table has approximately 400,000 distinct CDR3 sequences, around 21% seen once. V lost 6 bases and J 0 bases, leaving 11 bases between the germline ends. The CDR3 has 13 residues. Germline V gene data show CDR1 as DFQATT and CDR2 as SNEGSKA (reference sequence).

This chain uses TRBV20-1 with TRBJ1-2, with D unresolved. This material consisted of peripheral blood mononuclear cells (PBMCs), taken when the disease was refractory, from a patient treated with antithyroid drugs. The receptor was derived from a female donor with Graves disease. The CDR3 reads CSAAGSSNYGYTF. Written as DNA, the CDR3 is TGCAGTGCCGCTGGCAGTTCTAACTATGGCTACACCTTC.